This T cell receptor beta chain was sequenced during a study of cytomegalovirus exposure and HLA in healthy donors (dated by TCRdb to the late 2010s). As for the study more broadly: According to a later analysis, one platform produced both the approximately 110 validation repertoires and the 720 or so repertoires of the first cohort. The study aimed to test whether signatures of past pathogen exposure could be identified by cataloging public T cell receptors. High-throughput TCR immunosequencing, statistical association of individual TCRs with disease status, and machine learning were combined to predict cytomegalovirus infection status. A separate validation cohort of some 130 different subjects was used in addition to the roughly 700-subject first cohort. Results and caveats for the whole study, not just this receptor: Three of the identified cytomegalovirus-associated TCR beta chains were confirmed in vitro to be specific for cytomegalovirus antigens. Most TCR sequences were observed very rarely across donors, whereas some public TCRs were present in many individuals. The authors suggested that the approach could potentially be extended to other disease states and immunological phenotypes. In the study, roughly 160 TCR beta chains were listed as associated with cytomegalovirus. In both the original and validation cohorts, the classifier was reported to diagnose cytomegalovirus status with high specificity and sensitivity. The validation cohort had no HLA typing available for a later analysis, so co-occurrence within that cohort was assessed over all 130 or so repertoires. Subsequent analysis determined that TCRs grouped into clusters in the first cohort also showed a tendency toward co-occurrence across the roughly 110 validation repertoires, and approximately 94% of cluster scores exceeded 0.

In the case of this clone: Its cognate antigen has yet to be identified. The record has no base qualities; no much larger clone is one base away.

Separate from the approximately 670-subject first cohort, the validation cohort of 95 to 150 subjects was the group to which the donors belonged. Libraries came from the immunoSEQ multiplex PCR assay. On the study's bioinformatics: To diagnose cytomegalovirus status from the catalog of TCR beta chain sequences, a statistical classification framework was built. This is the immuneACCESS table as TCRdb keeps it, with only in-frame sequences that have V and J called. A part of the clones is gone; compared with another copy, unresolved V genes explain less than half, and the rest is unexplained. D and trimming were read from the DNA, whereas the V and J calls and clone size are those reported in that table. The sample table lists about 360,000 clones, more than 80% of them with a count of one. Clones ranked in the top ten supply 0.83% of the sample. The source is a woman aged 18-35 years in good health and CMV-seronegative. The sequenced material came from PBMCs.

The CDR3 loop reads CASSIKAGGGTDTQYF. Here is the DNA: TGTGCCAGCAGCATTAAAGCGGGGGGGGGCACAGATACGCAGTATTTT. The chain is encoded by TRBV5-4 joined to TRBJ2-3, and TRBD2 aligns with 10 junction nucleotides. The germline V gene (reference sequence) provides CDR1 SGHNT and CDR2 YYREEE. Trimming accounts for 4 bases at V and 1 base at J, while the number of junction bases matched to no gene is 6. Taken from cysteine to phenylalanine, the CDR3 has 16 residues. The retained sequence is limited to the CDR3, 48 bases, with the frame set at the first base.